This T cell receptor beta chain originates from a study of ipilimumab plus nivolumab after autologous stem cell transplantation. The wider study: A median of about eight nivolumab and about 5 ipilimumab doses were given.

Ipilimumab, 1 mg/kg, started 14 to 28 days after autologous transplant. Through week 26, nivolumab 3 mg/kg IV was given weeks 1, 4, 7, 10, then biweekly. Profiled with immunoSEQ multiplex PCR; TCRdb holds only in-frame clones, not every one. The sample carries fewer than 85,000 clones, over 80% recorded once. J lost 6 bases, V lost 3 bases, and 5 bases had no gene match. The V gene's germline CDR1 is SGDLS and CDR2 YYNGEE. This CDR3 region has 15 residues. The chain employs TRBV9 and TRBJ2-3, with 12 bases matching TRBD2. The material sequenced was PBMCs, taken in a trial of ipilimumab plus nivolumab as post-transplant consolidation. The origin of this receptor is a male donor with diffuse large B-cell lymphoma. CDR3 in DNA: TGTGCCAGCAGCGCTAGCGGGGGGGCCGGGGATACGCAGTATTTT. Its protein product is CASSASGGAGDTQYF. The complete variable domain, with remaining parts taken from reference TRBV9 and TRBJ2-3, reads DSGVTQTPKHLITATGQRVTLRCSPRSGDLSVYWYQQSLDQGLQFLIQYYNGEERAKGNILERFSAQQFPDLHSELNLSSLELGDSALYFCASSASGGAGDTQYFGPGTRLTVL.